What follows is one T cell receptor beta chain and its context. Its antigen specificity is not known. No much larger clone is present one base from it, and per-base qualities are unavailable. A case-control design nested within a healthcare worker cohort in London, UK, was used, with weekly nasopharyngeal swab PCR tests and blood sampling performed. Healthcare workers were recruited during the week of the UK lockdown, between 23 and 31 March 2020, and followed weekly for up to roughly 15 weeks. This sample stems from a study of early T cells in non-severe SARS-CoV-2 infection (dated by TCRdb to 2020 to 2022). Concerning the study at large: Bulk RNA from unsorted whole blood was used for TCR sequencing, so alpha and beta chains could not be paired.

Broad study findings and their caveats: VDJdb matching was skewed toward anti-spike CD8 responses and likely underestimated virus-specific expansions, missing private and CD4 specificities.

The protocol used for the library was 5' RACE. The sequencer listed for this sample is NextSeq 500. To correct for sequencing error and PCR bias, the TCR library protocol tagged individual cDNA molecules with unique molecular identifiers. Sequencing covered both TCR alpha and beta chains, and within each sample the abundances of alpha and beta sequences were tightly co-correlated. In the original analysis: Decombinator V4 was used to perform V gene, J gene and CDR3 annotation of TCR sequences. TCRs were defined as expanded if a significant change between any two time points was detected under a Poisson model with p below 0.0001. TCR abundances were normalised to the total number of TCRs sequenced per sample and were expressed as counts per million. MAIT TCRs were defined by TRAV1-2 paired with TRAJ12, TRAJ20 or TRAJ33, and iNKT TCRs by TRAV10 paired with TRAJ18. VDJdb, accessed 1 November 2021, was searched for CMV, EBV and SARS-CoV-2 annotated TCRs, with TCRs annotated for multiple antigens excluded. The raw public reads went through TCRdb reprocessing: fastp at Q25, MiXCR clone calling, in-frame beta chains kept. Rows are combined by CDR3 protein, so each entry shows the most common genes and DNA. These V and J calls derive from TCRdb rather than the authors' analysis. This sample is represented by 45,000 to 55,000 distinct CDR3 sequences; about 7.8% of them were singletons. The leading ten clones occupy 5% to 6.5% of the sample.

For CDR1 and CDR2, the germline V gene lists SGHTA and FQGTGA. Clipping removes 3 bases from V and 2 bases from J, with 11 as the unmatched junction base count. From cysteine to phenylalanine, the CDR3 is 17 amino acids long. Left in the record is the CDR3 DNA by itself, 51 bases read in frame from the first base. Here the chain combines TRBV7-3 and TRBJ2-3; 7 nucleotides in the junction match TRBD1. The TCR was taken from an adult who was a healthcare worker with PCR-confirmed SARS-CoV-2 infection or an uninfected control (not recorded which). The source material was whole blood. The base sequence is TGTGCCAGCAGCTTCCAGCTGACAGGGAGTAACACAGATACGCAGTATTTT. Its translation is CASSFQLTGSNTDTQYF.